Listed here is a single T cell receptor (beta chain). These data belong to a study of blood T cell repertoires in COVID-19. Study-level background: Both acute and convalescent COVID-19 samples were obtained from the United States, Italy and Spain. The analysed material was cDNA or gDNA that came from T cells, B-cell-depleted T cells, or PBMCs.

Patients in Seattle were enrolled during active infection, then followed longitudinally. Original analysis: The authors estimated nucleated cell counts from reference gene primer amplification. The data were produced by immunoSEQ multiplex PCR, yet TCRdb's version contains in-frame clones alone and is incomplete. For V, J and clone size, that table is used; D and trimming come from the DNA. The table shows about 110,000 clones, with 75% to 85% occurring only once. The sequence was collected from a man older than 75 with COVID-19, enrolled during active disease. The sequenced sample was peripheral blood.

The CDR3, as DNA: TGTGCCAGCAGCCTGGGGACCGGGAGTGCCGGGGAGCTGTTTTTT. It codes for CASSLGTGSAGELFF. The chain recombines TRBV6-5 with TRBJ2-2; tentative D call: TRBD2 (6 bases). The CDR3 sequence is 15 residues long. V shed 6 bases and J shed 6 bases, with 17 bases lying between them. Germline CDR1 and CDR2: MNHEY and SVGAGI.